These 4 T cell receptor beta chains came from one sample sequenced in a study of cytomegalovirus exposure and HLA in healthy donors (dated by TCRdb to between 2016 and 2019). The method behind the library was the immunoSEQ multiplex PCR assay. A mixture of 60 forward primers for TCR Vbeta segments and 13 reverse primers for TCR Jbeta segments was used in the multiplex PCR. TCRdb stores this immuneACCESS table with in-frame sequences only. Part of the clones is absent; in the studies checked, under half of the shortfall reflects unresolved V genes, and no reason is known for the rest. Present in this sample are approximately 210,000 clones, 87% of which were seen just once. Over 1% of the sample rests with the top ten. The sequenced material came from PBMCs. The receptors were gathered from a man under 40 in good health and CMV-seronegative.

The J gene is TRBJ2-5, the V gene TRBV7-2, with D perhaps matching TRBD1 (5 bases). This CDR3 contains 12 residues. Germline CDR1 reads SGHTA; CDR2 reads FQGNSA. V was clipped by 2 bases and J by 4 bases, with 5 bases between them. The CDR3 loop reads CASSLRGETQYF. CDR3 nucleotide sequence: TGTGCCAGCAGCTTAAGGGGAGAGACCCAGTACTTC.

The chain links TRBV16 to TRBJ2-7, with TRBD1 identical over 10 bases. This CDR3 spans 15 amino acids. Germline V gene lookup returns CDR1 KGHSY and CDR2 FQNENV. V was clipped by 4 bases and J by 4 bases; unmatched bases: 7. CDR3 sequence (DNA): TGTGCCAGCAGCCTAAACCGGGACAGGGGATACGAGCAGTACTTC. Residues: CASSLNRDRGYEQYF.

The J gene is TRBJ2-7, the V gene TRBV5-1, with D possibly being TRBD2 (5 bases). Trimming pared 0 bases from V and 2 bases from J, leaving 9 bases between. The CDR3 runs 14 residues. Per the germline V gene, CDR1 is SGHRS and CDR2 is YFSETQ. The CDR3 nucleotides are TGCGCCAGCAGCTTGGAGGGAGAAGCCTACGAGCAGTACTTC. This gives the protein CASSLEGEAYEQYF.

The V call is TRBV19, the J call TRBJ1-2; D not resolved. Germline CDR1 reads LNHDA; CDR2 reads SQIVND (reference sequence). This CDR3 has 14 amino acids. V lost 6 bases, J lost 7 bases, and 18 bases lay in between. The CDR3 sequence is CASRSWGDKGGYTF. The CDR3, as DNA: TGTGCCAGTAGAAGTTGGGGAGATAAGGGTGGCTACACCTTC.